This TCR beta chain appears in the sequencing data of a study of blood T cell repertoires in COVID-19. Across the whole study: Sites across the United States, Italy and Spain contributed samples from acute and convalescent COVID-19. The cDNA or gDNA used as material had been derived from T cells, B-cell-depleted T cells, or PBMCs.

Seattle patients were enrolled during active infection and followed longitudinally. V shed 5 bases and J 5 bases; nucleotides not matched to a gene: 6. The V gene's germline CDR1 is SGDLS and CDR2 YYNGEE. This CDR3 spans 14 amino acids. Original processing methods: Amplified reference gene primers provided the basis for estimating nucleated cell counts. Only in-frame clones appear in the TCRdb table, and some are missing; sequencing was by immunoSEQ multiplex PCR. V and J calls and clone size are copied from that table; D and trimming were computed from the DNA. In the table there are some 190,000 clones, 82% of which are singletons.

The sequencing sample was made of peripheral blood. This receptor was identified in a woman aged 55-69 years with COVID-19, enrolled during active disease. V is TRBV9 and J is TRBJ2-7; the match to TRBD1 covers 11 bases. The CDR3 loop is CASSAGTGGDEQYF. The CDR3 nucleotides read TGTGCCAGCAGTGCCGGGACAGGGGGGGACGAGCAGTACTTC.